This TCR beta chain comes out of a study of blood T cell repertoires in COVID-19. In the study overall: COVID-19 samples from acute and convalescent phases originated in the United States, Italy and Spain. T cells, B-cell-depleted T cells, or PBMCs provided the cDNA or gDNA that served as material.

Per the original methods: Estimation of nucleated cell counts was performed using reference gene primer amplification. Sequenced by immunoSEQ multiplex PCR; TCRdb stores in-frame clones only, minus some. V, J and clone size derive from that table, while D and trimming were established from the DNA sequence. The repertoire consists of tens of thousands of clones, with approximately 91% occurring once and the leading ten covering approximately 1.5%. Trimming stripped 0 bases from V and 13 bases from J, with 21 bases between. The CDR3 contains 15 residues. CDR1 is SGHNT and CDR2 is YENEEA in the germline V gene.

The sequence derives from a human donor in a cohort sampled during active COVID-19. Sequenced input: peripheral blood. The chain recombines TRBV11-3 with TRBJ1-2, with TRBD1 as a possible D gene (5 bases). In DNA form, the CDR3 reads TGTGCCAGCAGCTTAGATCACCGGGACTCGGCGTCTGGCACCTTC. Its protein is CASSLDHRDSASGTF.